The 28 T cell receptor beta chains in this list originate from one sample, sequenced in a study of cytomegalovirus exposure and HLA in healthy donors (dated by TCRdb to the late 2010s). The library was made by the immunoSEQ multiplex PCR assay. For the multiplex PCR, a mixture combining 60 forward primers for TCR Vbeta segments and 13 reverse primers for TCR Jbeta segments was used. In TCRdb, the immuneACCESS table is reduced to in-frame sequences with V and J assigned. These tables do not hold every clone; where another copy was compared, an unresolved V gene accounts for under half, and the others remain unexplained. The sample table shows some 170,000 clones, and over 60% are seen once. The leading ten clones occupy 2.8% of the sample. The sequencing sample was made of PBMCs. Source of these receptors: a woman aged 30 to 39 in good health and CMV-seronegative.

This clone was seen a few times. The V and J genes are TRBV4-1 and TRBJ2-3; tentatively, D is TRBD1 (5 bases). Trimming pared 2 bases from V and 6 bases from J, leaving 9 bases between. The CDR3 has 13 amino acids. Germline assignment: CDR1 MGHRA and CDR2 YSYEKL. CDR3 in amino acids: CASSQNKGDTQYF. Here the CDR3 DNA reads TGCGCCAGCAGCCAAAATAAGGGGGATACGCAGTATTTT.

The V gene is TRBV5-1, the J gene TRBJ2-1, with D tentatively TRBD1 (6 bases). V gave up 5 bases and J gave up 8 bases, with 20 bases separating them. Germline CDR1 is SGHRS and CDR2 is YFSETQ. The CDR3 length is 15 residues. The CDR3 DNA is TGCGCCAGCAGTCAACAGGGATCGAGTTCGGATGAGCAGTTCTTC. It specifies CASSQQGSSSDEQFF.

Of note for this clone: The sample holds other DNA sequences that translate to the same CDR3. The chain links TRBV18 to TRBJ1-1; 8 bases match TRBD1. CDR1 and CDR2 from the germline V gene are KGHSH and LQKENI. This CDR3 is built from 14 residues. V lost 2 bases, J lost 1 base, and 0 bases stayed unmatched. The CDR3 reads CASSPGTGNTEAFF. CDR3 in DNA: TGTGCCAGCTCACCAGGGACAGGGAACACTGAAGCTTTCTTT.

The J gene is TRBJ1-5, the V gene TRBV18; 8 bases are shared with TRBD1. Germline trimming cut 4 bases from V and 5 bases from J; bases unmatched to any gene: 4. CDR1 is KGHSH, CDR2 LQKENI, per germline. CDR3 length: 14 amino acids. The CDR3 sequence: CASSRQGQDQPQHF. The CDR3 DNA is TGTGCCAGCTCACGACAGGGGCAGGATCAGCCCCAGCATTTT. The full variable domain, in which reference TRBV18 and TRBJ1-5 provide the parts outside the CDR3, is NAGVMQNPRHLVRRRGQEARLRCSPMKGHSHVYWYRQLPEEGLKFMVYLQKENIIDESGMPKERFSAEFPKEGPSILRIQQVVRGDSAAYFCASSRQGQDQPQHFGDGTRLSIL.

The gene calls are TRBV7-9 and TRBJ2-7; the match to TRBD2 covers 9 bases. Unmatched junction bases numbered 7, after V lost 1 base and J lost 3 bases. Looked up from germline, CDR1 is SEHNR and CDR2 is FQNEAQ (reference sequence). The CDR3 is 16 amino acids. The CDR3 protein is CASSLVPGLADYEQYF. CDR3 DNA sequence: TGTGCCAGCAGCTTAGTTCCGGGACTAGCCGACTACGAGCAGTACTTC.

J is TRBJ2-7 and V is TRBV7-9; D call uncertain. Trimming cost V 8 bases and J 2 bases, with 13 bases left between them. The germline V gene encodes CDR1 SEHNR and CDR2 FQNEAQ (reference sequence). This CDR3 spans 13 amino acids. DNA of the CDR3: TGTGCCAGCCGTCCAGATTTCCCCTACGAGCAGTACTTC. This codes for CASRPDFPYEQYF.

This clone was seen a handful of times. The sample contains more than one DNA sequence encoding this CDR3. The V gene is TRBV5-1, the J gene TRBJ2-1; 7 bases match TRBD1. The CDR3 totals 14 residues. Germline assignment: CDR1 SGHRS and CDR2 YFSETQ. Unmatched junction bases numbered 3, after V lost 3 bases and J lost 3 bases. The CDR3 coding sequence is TGCGCCAGCAGCTCCGCAGGGGGCTACAATGAGCAGTTCTTC. Its protein is CASSSAGGYNEQFF.

This chain connects TRBV28 to TRBJ1-1; D remains unclear. Trimming cost V 8 bases and J 1 base, with 17 bases left between them. The V gene's germline CDR1 is MDHEN and CDR2 SYDVKM. The CDR3 spans 15 residues. CDR3 in amino acids: CASGRLGIENTEAFF. The CDR3, as DNA: TGTGCCAGCGGGAGGTTAGGTATCGAGAACACTGAAGCTTTCTTT.

The chain is built from TRBV5-1 and TRBJ1-2, with D maybe TRBD1 (5 bases). The CDR3 consists of 14 residues. The germline V gene encodes CDR1 SGHRS and CDR2 YFSETQ. V gave up 1 base and J gave up 7 bases, with 14 bases separating them. CDR3 in amino acids: CASSLTGGIRGYTF. CDR3 sequence (DNA): TGCGCCAGCAGCTTGACAGGAGGGATCCGTGGCTACACCTTC.

J is TRBJ1-1 and V is TRBV15, with D unclear. Germline lookup yields CDR1 LNHNV and CDR2 YYDKDF (reference sequence). Trimming cost V 5 bases and J 10 bases, with 11 bases left between them. The CDR3 loop spans 11 amino acids. DNA for the CDR3: TGTGCCACCAGCTCCCCCGGAGGAGCTTTCTTT. Translating it yields CATSSPGGAFF.

This clone appeared a few times. The chain uses TRBV9 and TRBJ1-3, with D hard to call. The CDR3 is 15 residues long. V was trimmed by 3 bases and J by 0 bases, leaving 10 bases between them. Per the germline V gene, CDR1 is SGDLS and CDR2 is YYNGEE. This chain's CDR3 is CASSEGTSSGNTIYF. CDR3 in DNA: TGTGCCAGCAGCGAGGGAACTAGCTCTGGAAACACCATATATTTT.

Only a few counts were recorded for this clone. The gene calls are TRBV12-5 and TRBJ2-3; perhaps TRBD1 as D (6 bases). The CDR3 is 13 amino acids. Germline assignment: CDR1 LGHNT and CDR2 FRNRAP. Trimming shortened V by 2 bases and J by 6 bases, and 9 bases separated the two germline ends. CDR3 DNA sequence: TGTGCTAGTGGTTTGACAGGGCCCGATACGCAGTATTTT. Protein sequence: CASGLTGPDTQYF.

This clone has only one observation. This sequence joins TRBV7-9 and TRBJ2-2, with 10 nucleotides matching TRBD2. Germline V lookup: CDR1 SEHNR, CDR2 FQNEAQ (reference sequence). J lost 4 bases, V lost 5 bases, and 4 bases had no gene match. CDR3 length equals 15 residues. The CDR3 reads CASSRAGGTTGELFF. Here the CDR3 DNA reads TGTGCCAGCAGCCGAGCGGGAGGGACCACCGGGGAGCTGTTTTTT.

The rearrangement joins TRBV6-6 to TRBJ2-5; TRBD1 agrees at 8 bases. Trimming removed 8 bases from V and 5 bases from J; junction bases left unmatched: 4. Germline-derived CDR1 and CDR2 are MNHNY and SVGAGI (reference sequence). CDR3 size: 12 residues. CDR3 protein: CASGQGQETQYF. The DNA for the CDR3 is TGTGCCAGCGGACAGGGACAGGAGACCCAGTACTTC.

This chain joins TRBV19 and TRBJ1-2; no definite D call. V lost 2 bases and J 6 bases, leaving 13 bases between the germline ends. Germline V gene data show CDR1 as LNHDA and CDR2 as SQIVND (reference sequence). This CDR3 contains 14 residues. CDR3 residues: CASSISRGVHGYTF. In DNA form, the CDR3 reads TGTGCCAGTAGTATATCGCGGGGAGTCCATGGCTACACCTTC.

The chain couples TRBV29-1 to TRBJ2-2, with 15 bases aligning to TRBD2. With 1 base clipped from V and 7 bases from J, the junction kept 4 bases outside the gene matches. The germline V gene encodes CDR1 SQVTM and CDR2 ANQGSEA. This CDR3 has 16 amino acids. The CDR3, as DNA: TGCAGCGTTGAAGGGGGGACTAGCGGGGGGTACGGGGAGCTGTTTTTT. Translating it yields CSVEGGTSGGYGELFF.

This clone was detected only once. This rearrangement joins TRBV30 to TRBJ1-2; 7 bases match TRBD1. The CDR3 spans 13 residues. CDR1 is GTSNPN, CDR2 SVGIG, per germline (reference sequence). V was clipped by 4 bases and J by 8 bases; unmatched bases: 10. The CDR3 DNA reads as TGTGCCTGGAAGGGGGCCCCGCTCAGGGGCTACACCTTC. As protein: CAWKGAPLRGYTF.

The rearrangement joins TRBV18 to TRBJ1-1; TRBD1 matches 8 bases. V was clipped by 5 bases and J by 3 bases; unmatched bases: 5. Germline values: CDR1 KGHSH, CDR2 LQKENI. This CDR3 region has 14 residues. CDR3 loop: CASSKGGQDTEAFF. The CDR3 DNA sequence: TGTGCCAGCTCAAAGGGGGGACAGGACACTGAAGCTTTCTTT.

The chain has TRBV9 and TRBJ2-3; 12 positions match TRBD2. Germline V CDR1 and CDR2: SGDLS, YYNGEE. Unmatched junction bases numbered 11, after V lost 4 bases and J lost 5 bases. The CDR3 runs to 17 residues. The CDR3 protein is CASSPSRLAGGQDTQYF. CDR3 coding DNA: TGTGCCAGCAGCCCATCGAGGCTAGCGGGGGGGCAAGATACGCAGTATTTT.

This chain uses TRBV5-4 with TRBJ2-7; 11 nucleotides line up with TRBD2. This CDR3 comprises 17 residues. Trimming cost V 0 bases and J 2 bases; bases outside gene matches: 7. Germline lookup yields CDR1 SGHNT and CDR2 YYREEE (reference sequence). This CDR3 is CASSLGAELAGAYEQYF. The DNA of the CDR3 is TGTGCCAGCAGCTTGGGAGCTGAACTAGCGGGAGCCTACGAGCAGTACTTC.

The chain uses TRBV6-1 and TRBJ1-4; D gene uncertain. Looked up from germline, CDR1 is MNHNS and CDR2 is SASEGT. There are 15 residues in the CDR3. V lost 6 bases to trimming and J lost 3 bases, with 14 bases between them. The CDR3 region is CASRQPGSANEKLFF. Here the CDR3 DNA reads TGTGCCAGCAGACAGCCGGGGAGTGCTAATGAAAAACTGTTTTTT.

The sample holds a few counts of this clone. The chain has TRBV4-1 and TRBJ2-7; D unclear. Trimming removed 0 bases from V and 4 bases from J, with 13 bases in between. Germline V gives CDR1 MGHRA, CDR2 YSYEKL. This CDR3 region has 15 residues. The CDR3 loop reads CASSQEGEQLYEQYF. Written as DNA, the CDR3 is TGCGCCAGCAGCCAAGAAGGAGAACAACTTTACGAGCAGTACTTC.

V gene TRBV28 combines with J gene TRBJ2-2, with D possibly matching TRBD2 (6 bases). The ends were cut back, 7 bases at V and 9 bases at J, with 24 bases in the middle. From germline, CDR1 is MDHEN and CDR2 SYDVKM. The CDR3 is made up of 16 amino acids. DNA of the CDR3: TGTGCCAGCAAAATCCGGGACTCTTACCTTTTCCGGGAGCTGTTTTTT. This sequence encodes CASKIRDSYLFRELFF.

The chain carries TRBV5-4 and TRBJ1-2, with a possible D match to TRBD1 (6 bases). The germline CDR1 and CDR2 sequences are SGHNT and YYREEE (reference sequence). Trimming removed 3 bases at V and 0 bases at J, with 15 bases between. CDR3 length equals 16 residues. CDR3 nucleotides: TGTGCCAGCAGCTCTAGACAGGACCCACCTAACTATGGCTACACCTTC. The encoded protein is CASSSRQDPPNYGYTF.

The rearrangement uses TRBV18 and TRBJ2-3; 7 bases fit TRBD2. Losses at the gene ends were 1 base for V and 3 bases for J; bases not matched to a gene: 7. CDR1 is KGHSH, CDR2 LQKENI, per germline. This CDR3 is built from 16 residues. CDR3 coding DNA: TGTGCCAGCTCACCACTTGCCGGACTAGGGACAGATACGCAGTATTTT. The encoded protein is CASSPLAGLGTDTQYF. Together with reference TRBV18 and TRBJ2-3, the CDR3 gives the full variable domain: NAGVMQNPRHLVRRRGQEARLRCSPMKGHSHVYWYRQLPEEGLKFMVYLQKENIIDESGMPKERFSAEFPKEGPSILRIQQVVRGDSAAYFCASSPLAGLGTDTQYFGPGTRLTVL.

The rearrangement joins TRBV25-1 to TRBJ2-7; 7 nucleotides align to TRBD1. J lost 2 bases, V lost 5 bases, and 9 bases had no gene match. Looked up from germline, CDR1 is MGHDK and CDR2 is SYGVNS. This CDR3 has 15 amino acids. The CDR3 DNA reads as TGTGCCAGCAGTCTCGGACAGGTCCCCACCTACGAGCAGTACTTC. Its translation: CASSLGQVPTYEQYF.

The J gene is TRBJ1-6, the V gene TRBV28; D unresolved. This CDR3 spans 16 amino acids. Germline assignment: CDR1 MDHEN and CDR2 SYDVKM. With 1 base removed from V and 0 bases from J, the gap between germline ends came to 7 bases. CDR3 in amino acids: CASSLYESSYNSPLHF. In nucleotides, the CDR3 is TGTGCCAGCAGTTTATACGAGAGCTCCTATAATTCACCCCTCCACTTT.

This clone was seen only a few times. This rearrangement joins TRBV2 to TRBJ2-5, with TRBD1 matching over 8 bases. The CDR3 sequence is 14 residues long. J was trimmed by 4 bases and V by 2 bases; bases with no gene match: 3. Germline V gene data show CDR1 as SNHLY and CDR2 as FYNNEI. The CDR3 sequence is CASSEQGARETQYF. The DNA for the CDR3 is TGTGCCAGCAGTGAACAGGGGGCTCGAGAGACCCAGTACTTC.